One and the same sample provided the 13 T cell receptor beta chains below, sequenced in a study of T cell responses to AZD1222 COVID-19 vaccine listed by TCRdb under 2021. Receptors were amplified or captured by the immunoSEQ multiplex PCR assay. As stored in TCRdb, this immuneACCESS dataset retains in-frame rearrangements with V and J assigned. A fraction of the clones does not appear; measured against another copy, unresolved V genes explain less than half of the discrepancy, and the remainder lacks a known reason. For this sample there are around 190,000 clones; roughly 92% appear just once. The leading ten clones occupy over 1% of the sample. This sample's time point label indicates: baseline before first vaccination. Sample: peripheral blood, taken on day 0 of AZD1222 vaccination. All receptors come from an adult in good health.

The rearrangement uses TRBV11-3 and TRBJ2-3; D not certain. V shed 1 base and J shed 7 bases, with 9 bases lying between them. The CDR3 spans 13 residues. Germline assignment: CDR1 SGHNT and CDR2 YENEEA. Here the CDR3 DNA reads TGTGCCAGCAGCTTAGGGGGTACAAATACGCAGTATTTT. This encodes CASSLGGTNTQYF.

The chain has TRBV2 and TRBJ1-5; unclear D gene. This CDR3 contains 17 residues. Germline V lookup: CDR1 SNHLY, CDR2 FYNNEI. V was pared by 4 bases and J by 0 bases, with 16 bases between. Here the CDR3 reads CASSVAGSTYSNQPQHF. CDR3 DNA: TGTGCCAGCAGTGTTGCGGGATCCACGTATAGCAATCAGCCCCAGCATTTT. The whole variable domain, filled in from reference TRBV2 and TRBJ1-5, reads EPEVTQTPSHQVTQMGQEVILRCVPISNHLYFYWYRQILGQKVEFLVSFYNNEISEKSEIFDDQFSVERPDGSNFTLKIRSTKLEDSAMYFCASSVAGSTYSNQPQHFGDGTRLSIL.

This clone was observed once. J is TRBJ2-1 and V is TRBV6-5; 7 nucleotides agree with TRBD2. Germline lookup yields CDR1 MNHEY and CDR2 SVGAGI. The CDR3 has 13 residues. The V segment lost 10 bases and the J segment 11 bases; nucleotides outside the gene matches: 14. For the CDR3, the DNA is TGTGCCACCGGGGGGACCTCCGCTTCGAAGCAGTTCTTC. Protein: CATGGTSASKQFF.

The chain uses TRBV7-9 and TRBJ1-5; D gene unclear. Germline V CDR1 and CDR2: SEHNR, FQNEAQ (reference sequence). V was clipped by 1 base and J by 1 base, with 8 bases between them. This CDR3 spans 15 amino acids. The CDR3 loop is CASSLDPYSNQPQHF. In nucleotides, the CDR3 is TGTGCCAGCAGCTTAGATCCCTACAGCAATCAGCCCCAGCATTTT.

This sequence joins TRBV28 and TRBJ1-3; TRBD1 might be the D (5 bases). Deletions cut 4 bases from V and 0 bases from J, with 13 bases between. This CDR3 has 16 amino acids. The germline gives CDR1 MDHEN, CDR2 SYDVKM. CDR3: CASSSPGPNSGNTIYF. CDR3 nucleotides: TGTGCCAGCAGTTCCCCGGGACCGAACTCTGGAAACACCATATATTTT.

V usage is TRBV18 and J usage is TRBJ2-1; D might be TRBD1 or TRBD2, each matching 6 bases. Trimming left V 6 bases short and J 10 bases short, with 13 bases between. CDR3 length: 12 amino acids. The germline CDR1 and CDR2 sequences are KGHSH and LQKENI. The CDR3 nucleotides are TGTGCCAGCTCGGTAGGGGGGTCCGAGCAGTTCTTC. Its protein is CASSVGGSEQFF.

In DNA form, the CDR3 reads TGTGCCAGCAGTTTTCAGGTCACAGATACGCAGTATTTT. Its protein is CASSFQVTDTQYF. V is TRBV27 and J is TRBJ2-3; D not resolved. The CDR3 is 13 residues long. Between the trimmed V and J ends, which lost 3 bases and 2 bases, there was a span of 6 bases. Germline V gene lookup returns CDR1 MNHEY and CDR2 SMNVEV (reference sequence).

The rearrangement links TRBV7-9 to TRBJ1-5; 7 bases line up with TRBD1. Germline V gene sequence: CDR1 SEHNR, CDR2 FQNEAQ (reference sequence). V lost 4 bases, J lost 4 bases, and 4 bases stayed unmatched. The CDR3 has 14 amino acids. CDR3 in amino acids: CASSSRDSNQPQHF. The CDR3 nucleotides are TGTGCCAGCAGCTCGCGGGACAGTAATCAGCCCCAGCATTTT.

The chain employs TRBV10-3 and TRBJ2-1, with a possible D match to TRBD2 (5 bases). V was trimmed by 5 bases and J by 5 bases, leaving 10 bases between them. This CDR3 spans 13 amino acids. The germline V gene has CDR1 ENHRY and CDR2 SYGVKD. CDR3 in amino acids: CAISRLRDNEQFF. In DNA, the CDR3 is TGTGCCATCAGTAGACTAAGAGACAATGAGCAGTTCTTC.

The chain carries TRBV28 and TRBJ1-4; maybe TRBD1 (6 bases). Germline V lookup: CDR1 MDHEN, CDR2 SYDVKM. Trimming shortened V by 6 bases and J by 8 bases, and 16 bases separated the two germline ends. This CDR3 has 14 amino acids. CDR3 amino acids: CASRVGQSREKLFF. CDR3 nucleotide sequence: TGTGCCAGCAGGGTAGGACAGAGCAGGGAAAAACTGTTTTTT.

In DNA, the CDR3 is TGTGCCAGCAAGGGACAAATCAATGAAAAACTGTTTTTT. This sequence encodes CASKGQINEKLFF. This chain connects TRBV6-5 to TRBJ1-4, with a tentative D call TRBD1 (6 bases). CDR1 MNHEY and CDR2 SVGAGI come from the germline V gene. CDR3 length equals 13 residues. Trimming left V 7 bases short and J 5 bases short, with 11 bases between.

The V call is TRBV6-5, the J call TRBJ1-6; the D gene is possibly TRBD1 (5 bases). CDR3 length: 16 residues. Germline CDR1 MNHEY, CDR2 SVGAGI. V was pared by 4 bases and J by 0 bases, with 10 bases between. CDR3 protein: CASSSQGDSYNSPLHF. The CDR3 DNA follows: TGTGCCAGCAGTTCCCAAGGGGACTCCTATAATTCACCCCTCCACTTT.

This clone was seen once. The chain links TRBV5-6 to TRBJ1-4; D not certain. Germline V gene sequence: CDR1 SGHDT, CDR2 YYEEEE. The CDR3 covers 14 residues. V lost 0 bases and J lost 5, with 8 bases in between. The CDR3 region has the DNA TGTGCCAGCAGCTTGGTGGGTCCGAATGAAAAACTGTTTTTT. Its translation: CASSLVGPNEKLFF.